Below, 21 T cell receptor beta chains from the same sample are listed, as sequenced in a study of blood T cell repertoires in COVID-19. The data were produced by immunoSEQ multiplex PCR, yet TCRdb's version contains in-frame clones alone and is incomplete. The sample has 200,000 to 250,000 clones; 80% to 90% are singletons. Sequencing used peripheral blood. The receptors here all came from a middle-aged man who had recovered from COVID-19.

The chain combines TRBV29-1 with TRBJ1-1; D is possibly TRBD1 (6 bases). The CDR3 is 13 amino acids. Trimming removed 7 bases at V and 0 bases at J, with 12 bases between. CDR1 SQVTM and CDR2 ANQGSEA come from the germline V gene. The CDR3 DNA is TGCAGCGGACGAGGGGGATTGAACACTGAAGCTTTCTTT. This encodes CSGRGGLNTEAFF. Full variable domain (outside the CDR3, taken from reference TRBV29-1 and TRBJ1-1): SAVISQKPSRDICQRGTSLTIQCQVDSQVTMMFWYRQQPGQSLTLIATANQGSEATYESGFVIDKFPISRPNLTFSTLTVSNMSPEDSSIYLCSGRGGLNTEAFFGQGTRLTVV.

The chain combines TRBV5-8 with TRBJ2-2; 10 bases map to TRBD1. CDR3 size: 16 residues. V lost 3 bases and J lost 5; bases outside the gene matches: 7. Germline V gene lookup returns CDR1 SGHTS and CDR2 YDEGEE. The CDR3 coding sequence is TGTGCCAGCAGCTACCCGGGACAGGGGAGTACCGGGGAGCTGTTTTTT. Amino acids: CASSYPGQGSTGELFF.

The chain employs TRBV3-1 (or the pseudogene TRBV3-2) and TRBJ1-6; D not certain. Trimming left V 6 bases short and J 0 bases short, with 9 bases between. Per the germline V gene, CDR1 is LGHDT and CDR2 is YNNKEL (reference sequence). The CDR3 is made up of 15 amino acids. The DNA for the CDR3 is TGTGCCAGCAGTCCAGGTTACTCCTATAATTCACCCCTCCACTTT. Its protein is CASSPGYSYNSPLHF.

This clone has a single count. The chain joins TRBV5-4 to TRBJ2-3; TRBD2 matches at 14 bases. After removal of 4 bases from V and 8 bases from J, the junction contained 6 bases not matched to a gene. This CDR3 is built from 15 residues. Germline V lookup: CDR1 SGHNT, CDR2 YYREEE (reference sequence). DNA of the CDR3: TGTGCCAGCAGCCAGGGACTAGCGGGAGAAGGTACGCAGTATTTT. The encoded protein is CASSQGLAGEGTQYF.

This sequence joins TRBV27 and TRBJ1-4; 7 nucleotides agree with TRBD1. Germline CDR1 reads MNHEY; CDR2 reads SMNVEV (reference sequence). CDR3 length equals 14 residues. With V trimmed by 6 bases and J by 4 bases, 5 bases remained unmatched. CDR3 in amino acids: CASRTGKVNEKLFF. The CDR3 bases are TGTGCCAGCAGGACAGGGAAGGTTAATGAAAAACTGTTTTTT.

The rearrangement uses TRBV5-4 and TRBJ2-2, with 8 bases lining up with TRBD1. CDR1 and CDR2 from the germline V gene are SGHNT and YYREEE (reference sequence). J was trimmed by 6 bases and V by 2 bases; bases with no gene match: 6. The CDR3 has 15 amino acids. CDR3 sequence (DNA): TGTGCCAGCAGCTTCGACAGGGGAATTGCCGGGGAGCTGTTTTTT. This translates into CASSFDRGIAGELFF.

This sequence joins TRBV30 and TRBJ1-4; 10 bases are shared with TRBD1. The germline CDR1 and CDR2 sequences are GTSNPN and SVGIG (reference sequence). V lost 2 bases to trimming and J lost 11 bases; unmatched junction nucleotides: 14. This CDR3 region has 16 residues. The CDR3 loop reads CAWSLETGQGTAKLFF. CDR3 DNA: TGTGCCTGGAGTCTAGAAACGGGACAGGGGACCGCGAAACTGTTTTTT. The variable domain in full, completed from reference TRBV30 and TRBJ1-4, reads SQTIHQWPATLVQPVGSPLSLECTVEGTSNPNLYWYRQAAGRGLQLLFYSVGIGQISSEVPQNLSASRPQDRQFILSSKKLLLSDSGFYLCAWSLETGQGTAKLFFGSGTQLSVL.

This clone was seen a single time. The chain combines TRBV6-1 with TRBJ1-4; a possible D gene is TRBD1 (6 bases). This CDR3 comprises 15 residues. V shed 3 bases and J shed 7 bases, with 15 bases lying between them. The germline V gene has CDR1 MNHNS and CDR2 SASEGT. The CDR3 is CASSDYQGRGEKLFF. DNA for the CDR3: TGTGCCAGCAGTGATTATCAGGGGAGGGGTGAAAAACTGTTTTTT.

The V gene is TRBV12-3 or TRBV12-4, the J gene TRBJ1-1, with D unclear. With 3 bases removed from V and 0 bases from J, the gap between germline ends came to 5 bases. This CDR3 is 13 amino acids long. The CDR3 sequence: CASSFGLNTEAFF. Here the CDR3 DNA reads TGTGCCAGCAGTTTTGGGCTGAACACTGAAGCTTTCTTT.

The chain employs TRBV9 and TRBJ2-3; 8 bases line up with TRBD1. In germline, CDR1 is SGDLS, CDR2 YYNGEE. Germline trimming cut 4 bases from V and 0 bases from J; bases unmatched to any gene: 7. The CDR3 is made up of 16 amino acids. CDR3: CASSSRTGLSTDTQYF. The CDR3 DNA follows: TGTGCCAGCAGCTCCCGGACAGGGCTAAGCACAGATACGCAGTATTTT.

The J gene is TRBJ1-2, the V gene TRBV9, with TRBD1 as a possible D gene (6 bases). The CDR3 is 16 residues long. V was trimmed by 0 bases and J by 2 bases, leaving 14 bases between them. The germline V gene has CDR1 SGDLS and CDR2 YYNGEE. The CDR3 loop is CASSVARSGDNYGYTF. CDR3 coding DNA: TGTGCCAGCAGCGTAGCTCGTTCAGGGGACAACTATGGCTACACCTTC.

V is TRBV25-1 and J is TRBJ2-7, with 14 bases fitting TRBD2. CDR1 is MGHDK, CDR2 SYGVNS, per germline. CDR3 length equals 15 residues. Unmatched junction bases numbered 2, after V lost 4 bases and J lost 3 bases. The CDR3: CASSGGLAGGYEQYF. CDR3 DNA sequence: TGTGCCAGCAGTGGAGGACTAGCGGGAGGCTACGAGCAGTACTTC.

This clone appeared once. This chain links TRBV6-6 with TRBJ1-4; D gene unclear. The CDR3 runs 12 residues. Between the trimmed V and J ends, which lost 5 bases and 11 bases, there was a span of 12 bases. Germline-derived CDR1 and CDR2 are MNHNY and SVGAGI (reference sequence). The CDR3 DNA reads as TGTGCCAGCAGTCCCCACAGCGGGAAACTGTTTTTT. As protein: CASSPHSGKLFF.

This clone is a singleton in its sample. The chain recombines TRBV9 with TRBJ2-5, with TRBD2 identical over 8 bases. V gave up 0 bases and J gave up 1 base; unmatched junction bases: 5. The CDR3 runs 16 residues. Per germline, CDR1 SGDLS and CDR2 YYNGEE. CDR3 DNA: TGTGCCAGCAGCGTAGCAGCGCGGGGGGCCCAAGAGACCCAGTACTTC. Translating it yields CASSVAARGAQETQYF.

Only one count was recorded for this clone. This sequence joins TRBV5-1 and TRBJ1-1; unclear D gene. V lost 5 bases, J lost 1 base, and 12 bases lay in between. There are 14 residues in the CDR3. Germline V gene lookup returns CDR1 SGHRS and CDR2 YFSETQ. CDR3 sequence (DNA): TGCGCCAGCAGGTCTCTAACGGGGAACACTGAAGCTTTCTTT. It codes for CASRSLTGNTEAFF.

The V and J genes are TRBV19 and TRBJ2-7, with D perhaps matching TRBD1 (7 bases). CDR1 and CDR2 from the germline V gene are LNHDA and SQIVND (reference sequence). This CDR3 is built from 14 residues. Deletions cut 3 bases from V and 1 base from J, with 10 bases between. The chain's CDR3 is CASSIQGGSYEQYF. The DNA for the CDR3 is TGTGCCAGTAGTATCCAGGGGGGTTCCTACGAGCAGTACTTC.

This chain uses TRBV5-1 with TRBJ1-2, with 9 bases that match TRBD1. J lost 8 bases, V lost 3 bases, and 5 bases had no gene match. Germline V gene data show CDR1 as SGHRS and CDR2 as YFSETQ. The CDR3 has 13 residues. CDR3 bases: TGCGCCAGCAGCTCGGGACAGGGCCGCGGCTACACCTTC. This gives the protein CASSSGQGRGYTF.

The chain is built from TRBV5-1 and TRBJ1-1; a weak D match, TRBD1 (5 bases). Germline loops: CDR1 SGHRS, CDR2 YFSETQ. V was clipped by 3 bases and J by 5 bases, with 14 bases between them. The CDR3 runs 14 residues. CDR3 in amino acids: CASSWQGRGTEAFF. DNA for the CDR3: TGCGCCAGCAGCTGGCAGGGACGGGGGACTGAAGCTTTCTTT.

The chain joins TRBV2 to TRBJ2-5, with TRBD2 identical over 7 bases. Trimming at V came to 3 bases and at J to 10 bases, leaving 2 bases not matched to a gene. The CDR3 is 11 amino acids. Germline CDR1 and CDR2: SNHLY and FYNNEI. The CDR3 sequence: CASSEASGQYF. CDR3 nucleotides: TGTGCCAGCAGTGAGGCTAGCGGCCAGTACTTC.

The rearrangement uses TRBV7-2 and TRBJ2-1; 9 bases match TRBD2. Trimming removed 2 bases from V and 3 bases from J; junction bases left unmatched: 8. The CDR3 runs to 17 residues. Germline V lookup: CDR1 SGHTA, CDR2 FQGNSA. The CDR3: CASSLSIAGVGYNEQFF. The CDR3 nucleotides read TGTGCCAGCAGCTTATCAATAGCGGGAGTAGGCTACAATGAGCAGTTCTTC.

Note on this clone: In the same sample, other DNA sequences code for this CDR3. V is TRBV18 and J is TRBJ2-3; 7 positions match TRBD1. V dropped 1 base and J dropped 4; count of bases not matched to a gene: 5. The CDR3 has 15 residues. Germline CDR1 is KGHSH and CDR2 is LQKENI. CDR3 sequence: CASSPQGAKADTQYF. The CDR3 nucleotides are TGTGCCAGCTCACCACAGGGGGCTAAAGCAGATACGCAGTATTTT.